These 17 T cell receptor beta chains came from one sample sequenced in a study of blood T cell repertoires in COVID-19. Measured with immunoSEQ multiplex PCR; TCRdb has only the in-frame clones, and not every one. The table lists approximately 230,000 clones, 88% of them singletons. The sample taken for sequencing was peripheral blood. These receptors were collected from a man at least 80 years old with acute or convalescent COVID-19.

This clone was detected once. The chain joins TRBV13 to TRBJ2-7, with D possibly being TRBD2 (6 bases). Trimming removed 2 bases from V and 6 bases from J, with 11 bases in between. Germline CDR1 is PRHDT and CDR2 is FYEKMQ (reference sequence). The CDR3 is 13 amino acids. CDR3 amino acids: CASSLRGRGEQYF. In DNA form, the CDR3 reads TGTGCCAGCAGCTTACGGGGGAGAGGCGAGCAGTACTTC.

The chain combines TRBV18 with TRBJ1-2; TRBD1 matches 9 bases. In germline, CDR1 is KGHSH, CDR2 LQKENI. This CDR3 has 16 amino acids. V lost 2 bases and J lost 3; bases outside the gene matches: 7. The CDR3 DNA reads TGTGCCAGCTCACCAATACAGGGGGCCAAATACTATGGCTACACCTTC. Translation: CASSPIQGAKYYGYTF. Full variable domain (rest looked up from reference TRBV18 and TRBJ1-2): NAGVMQNPRHLVRRRGQEARLRCSPMKGHSHVYWYRQLPEEGLKFMVYLQKENIIDESGMPKERFSAEFPKEGPSILRIQQVVRGDSAAYFCASSPIQGAKYYGYTFGSGTRLTVV.

This chain connects TRBV10-3 to TRBJ1-1; D gene uncertain. Trimming took off 3 bases at V and 6 bases at J, with 11 bases between the two ends. CDR3 length: 13 amino acids. Looked up from germline, CDR1 is ENHRY and CDR2 is SYGVKD. The CDR3 region is CAISDVSRAEAFF. As DNA, the CDR3 is TGTGCCATCAGTGATGTCTCACGGGCTGAAGCTTTCTTT.

This clone was counted a few times. CDR3 protein: CASSLVDRAMNTEAFF. The CDR3 DNA reads TGTGCCAGCAGCTTGGTGGACAGGGCCATGAACACTGAAGCTTTCTTT. The chain is built from TRBV5-6 and TRBJ1-1, with 8 bases aligning to TRBD1. Germline V gene sequence: CDR1 SGHDT, CDR2 YYEEEE. The CDR3 sequence is 16 residues long. V was pared by 0 bases and J by 0 bases, with 4 bases of the junction left unmatched.

This chain links TRBV18 with TRBJ1-1, with D tentatively TRBD1 (5 bases). Trimming removed 0 bases at V and 6 bases at J, with 14 bases between. The length of the CDR3 is 15 residues. From germline, CDR1 is KGHSH and CDR2 LQKENI. The CDR3 here is CASSPPLGGVSEAFF. The CDR3 bases are TGTGCCAGCTCACCACCGTTGGGGGGAGTGTCTGAAGCTTTCTTT.

The V gene is TRBV28, the J gene TRBJ2-1; D is perhaps TRBD2 (6 bases). The CDR3 consists of 13 residues. Trimming pared 4 bases from V and 4 bases from J, leaving 8 bases between. Germline V gene lookup returns CDR1 MDHEN and CDR2 SYDVKM. The CDR3 DNA follows: TGTGCCAGCAGTTCCGGGAGTTACAATGAGCAGTTCTTC. Translated, it gives CASSSGSYNEQFF. Complete variable domain (other parts from reference TRBV28 and TRBJ2-1): DVKVTQSSRYLVKRTGEKVFLECVQDMDHENMFWYRQDPGLGLRLIYFSYDVKMKEKGDIPEGYSVSREKKERFSLILESASTNQTSMYLCASSSGSYNEQFFGPGTRLTVL.

This chain links TRBV4-2 with TRBJ2-4, with TRBD2 matching 8 bases. This CDR3 is built from 16 residues. V gave up 4 bases and J gave up 1 base; unmatched junction bases: 6. Germline-derived CDR1 and CDR2 are LGHNA and YNFKEQ. The DNA of the CDR3 is TGTGCCAGCAGCCTTCCTGGCGGGAGGGCCAAAAACATTCAGTACTTC. This encodes CASSLPGGRAKNIQYF.

This clone was seen just once. The chain recombines TRBV19 with TRBJ2-1; weak D call: TRBD1 (5 bases). Germline CDR1 and CDR2: LNHDA and SQIVND (reference sequence). Deletions cut 6 bases from V and 0 bases from J, with 9 bases between. The length of the CDR3 is 14 residues. CDR3 nucleotide sequence: TGTGCCAGTAGGGGGCCTACCTCCTACAATGAGCAGTTCTTC. Translation: CASRGPTSYNEQFF.

The chain joins TRBV5-6 to TRBJ1-5, with TRBD1 matching 11 bases. Germline V gene lookup returns CDR1 SGHDT and CDR2 YYEEEE. V gave up 1 base and J gave up 2 bases; unmatched junction bases: 11. The CDR3 sequence is 19 residues long. The CDR3 bases are TGTGCCAGCAGCTTGTTTAGGACAGGGGGCCCTGGGGGCAATCAGCCCCAGCATTTT. Encoded protein: CASSLFRTGGPGGNQPQHF.

The chain uses TRBV9 and TRBJ2-3; D gene unclear. The CDR3 consists of 16 residues. Germline CDR1 reads SGDLS; CDR2 reads YYNGEE. V was trimmed by 1 base and J by 0 bases, leaving 12 bases between them. The CDR3 here is CASSVYDLYSTDTQYF. For the CDR3, the DNA is TGTGCCAGCAGCGTATACGACTTGTATAGCACAGATACGCAGTATTTT.

This chain connects TRBV11-2 to TRBJ2-2, with D perhaps TRBD2 (5 bases). Trimming left V 6 bases short and J 4 bases short, with 12 bases between. The CDR3 has 14 residues. Germline V gene sequence: CDR1 SGHAT, CDR2 FQNNGV. The CDR3 region has the DNA TGTGCCAGCAGAAAACTAGTTCCCACCGGGGAGCTGTTTTTT. Translation gives CASRKLVPTGELFF.

CDR3 nucleotides: TGTGCCAGCAGCGTTCACTGCCGACAGTTCTCTGGGGCCAACGTCCTGACTTTC. Protein product: CASSVHCRQFSGANVLTF. The chain is built from TRBV21-1 and TRBJ2-6; the tabulated D call, TRBD1, remains unverified against the DNA. TRBV21-1 is termed a pseudogene. The CDR3 consists of 18 residues.

V and J are TRBV19 and TRBJ1-1, with a weak D call TRBD1 (5 bases). Trimming stripped 5 bases from V and 1 base from J, with 11 bases between. This CDR3 comprises 14 residues. The germline CDR1 and CDR2 sequences are LNHDA and SQIVND (reference sequence). The CDR3 is CASSVQATNTEAFF. CDR3 in DNA: TGTGCCAGTAGTGTACAGGCCACGAACACTGAAGCTTTCTTT. The full variable domain, its missing parts supplied by reference TRBV19 and TRBJ1-1, is DGGITQSPKYLFRKEGQNVTLSCEQNLNHDAMYWYRQDPGQGLRLIYYSQIVNDFQKGDIAEGYSVSREKKESFPLTVTSAQKNPTAFYLCASSVQATNTEAFFGQGTRLTVV.

The chain employs TRBV7-3 and TRBJ2-2; 7 nucleotides align to TRBD1. CDR1 is SGHTA, CDR2 FQGTGA, per germline. CDR3 length: 15 amino acids. V shed 2 bases, J shed 3 bases, and the junction held 3 bases outside the gene matches. CDR3 nucleotides: TGTGCCAGCAGCTTACGACAGGGTGACACCGGGGAGCTGTTTTTT. Its protein is CASSLRQGDTGELFF.

The chain links TRBV19 to TRBJ2-7, with 9 positions matching TRBD2. Losses at the gene ends were 4 bases for V and 0 bases for J; bases not matched to a gene: 1. The CDR3 has 14 amino acids. Germline V gives CDR1 LNHDA, CDR2 SQIVND (reference sequence). CDR3 region: CASSNSGGSYEQYF. In DNA, the CDR3 is TGTGCCAGTAGTAATAGCGGGGGCTCCTACGAGCAGTACTTC.

V is TRBV5-1 and J is TRBJ2-7, with 10 nucleotides matching TRBD1. Germline CDR1 and CDR2: SGHRS and YFSETQ. The length of the CDR3 is 16 residues. With V trimmed by 0 bases and J by 7 bases, 10 bases remained unmatched. CDR3 amino acids: CASSLAVGTGAGEQYF. The CDR3 coding sequence is TGCGCCAGCAGCTTGGCCGTTGGGACAGGGGCTGGGGAGCAGTACTTC.

The CDR3 DNA follows: TGCAGTGCTAGTCCGGGACAGGGTGCCTATGGCTACACCTTC. Translated, it gives CSASPGQGAYGYTF. The rearrangement joins TRBV20-1 to TRBJ1-2; 9 nucleotides agree with TRBD1. V lost 3 bases, J lost 4 bases, and 6 bases stayed unmatched. Germline V gives CDR1 DFQATT, CDR2 SNEGSKA (reference sequence). CDR3 length equals 14 residues.